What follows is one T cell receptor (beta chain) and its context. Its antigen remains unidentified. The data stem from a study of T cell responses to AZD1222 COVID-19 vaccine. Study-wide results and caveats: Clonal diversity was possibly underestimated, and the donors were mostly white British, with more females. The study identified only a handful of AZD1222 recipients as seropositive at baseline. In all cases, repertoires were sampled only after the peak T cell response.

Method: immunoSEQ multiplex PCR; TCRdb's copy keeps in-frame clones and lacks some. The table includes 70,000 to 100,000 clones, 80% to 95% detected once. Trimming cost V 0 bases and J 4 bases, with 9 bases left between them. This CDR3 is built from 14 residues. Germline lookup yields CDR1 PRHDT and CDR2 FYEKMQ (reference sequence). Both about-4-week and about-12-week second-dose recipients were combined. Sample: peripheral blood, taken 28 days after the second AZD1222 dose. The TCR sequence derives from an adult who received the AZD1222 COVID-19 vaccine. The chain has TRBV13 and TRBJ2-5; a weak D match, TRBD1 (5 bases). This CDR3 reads CASSLGAGRETQYF. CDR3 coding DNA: TGTGCCAGCAGCTTAGGGGCAGGGCGAGAGACCCAGTACTTC.